The next 11 T cell receptor beta chains were all read from a single sample in a study of blood T cells in healthy people across ages. Through a sample-barcoded 5' primer and a J-beta primer mix, a second PCR was run for 7 to 11 cycles. MiXCR, run by TCRdb on the 5' RACE reads, gives a single entry per CDR3 protein. The table lists around 850,000 distinct CDR3 sequences, roughly 35% of them singletons, with 10% to 15% in the top ten. Source material: blood. These receptors all stem from a man aged 18 to 30 in good health.

This clonotype was observed a handful of times. V usage is TRBV20-1 and J usage is TRBJ1-1; D perhaps matches TRBD1 (6 bases). V was pared by 2 bases and J by 5 bases, with 18 bases between. Germline-derived CDR1 and CDR2 are DFQATT and SNEGSKA (reference sequence). The CDR3 sequence is 15 residues long. CDR3 bases: TGCAGTGCTAGATGGGGGGGCGCGAGGTGGACTGAAGCTTTCTTT. Protein sequence: CSARWGGARWTEAFF.

In this sample, this clonotype turned up a few times. The chain couples TRBV27 to TRBJ1-5; 10 positions match TRBD1. V gave up 5 bases and J gave up 0 bases; unmatched junction bases: 13. Germline lookup yields CDR1 MNHEY and CDR2 SMNVEV (reference sequence). The CDR3 has 19 residues. This chain's CDR3 is CASSPTGGAGKYSNQPQHF. The CDR3 DNA follows: TGTGCCAGCAGTCCGACAGGGGGCGCTGGGAAATATAGCAATCAGCCCCAGCATTTT.

V usage is TRBV12-3 or TRBV12-4 and J usage is TRBJ1-5; TRBD1 matches 10 bases. Losses at the gene ends were 4 bases for V and 6 bases for J; bases not matched to a gene: 3. This CDR3 comprises 14 residues. The CDR3 nucleotides are TGTGCCAGCAGTTGGGGGACAGGGGCTCAGCCCCAGCATTTT. This encodes CASSWGTGAQPQHF.

CDR3 protein: CAWRGGGSEKLFF. CDR3 coding DNA: TGTGCCTGGAGGGGCGGGGGGAGTGAAAAACTGTTTTTT. This sequence joins TRBV30 and TRBJ1-4, with D perhaps TRBD1 (5 bases). V dropped 3 bases and J dropped 7 bases, with 12 bases sitting between them. CDR3 length: 13 amino acids. Per germline, CDR1 GTSNPN and CDR2 SVGIG (reference sequence).

This clonotype came up a few times. J is TRBJ1-1 and V is TRBV20-1; TRBD1 matches 9 bases. Per the germline V gene, CDR1 is DFQATT and CDR2 is SNEGSKA (reference sequence). V lost 2 bases and J lost 4; bases outside the gene matches: 11. The CDR3 runs to 16 residues. The DNA of the CDR3 is TGCAGTGCTAGACCAACCTCGGGACAGGGAAGCACTGAAGCTTTCTTT. It codes for CSARPTSGQGSTEAFF.

The rearrangement joins TRBV4-3 to TRBJ1-2; maybe TRBD1 (5 bases). The CDR3 length is 15 residues. V gave up 1 base and J gave up 8 bases, with 17 bases separating them. Germline loops: CDR1 LGHNA, CDR2 YSLEER. CDR3 in DNA: TGCGCCAGCAGCCAAGCATCTGCCAGGGTTGACGGCTACACCTTC. This codes for CASSQASARVDGYTF.

At least ten counts were recorded for this clonotype. The CDR3 spells CASSLSASEYEQYF. CDR3 DNA: TGTGCCAGCAGCTTATCGGCTAGCGAGTACGAGCAGTACTTC. V usage is TRBV7-2 and J usage is TRBJ2-7; a possible D gene is TRBD2 (6 bases). Trimming left V 2 bases short and J 4 bases short, with 12 bases between. CDR3 length: 14 amino acids. Per the germline V gene, CDR1 is SGHTA and CDR2 is FQGNSA.

The CDR3, as DNA: TGTGCCAGCAGTTACTCGGGGGAAGGGCGCTCACCCCTCCACTTT. Encoded protein: CASSYSGEGRSPLHF. The gene calls are TRBV6-5 and TRBJ1-6; D is perhaps TRBD1 (5 bases). Germline CDR1 is MNHEY and CDR2 is SVGAGI. CDR3 length: 15 residues. V was trimmed by 0 bases and J by 10 bases, leaving 13 bases between them.

The gene calls are TRBV29-1 and TRBJ2-7; TRBD1 aligns across 8 bases. The length of the CDR3 is 16 residues. The V segment lost 6 bases and the J segment 0 bases; nucleotides outside the gene matches: 13. Germline V gives CDR1 SQVTM, CDR2 ANQGSEA. DNA for the CDR3: TGCAGCGTCGTTCACCGGGACAGGTTAAGCTCCTACGAGCAGTACTTC. This encodes CSVVHRDRLSSYEQYF.

The gene calls are TRBV6-5 and TRBJ2-1; D might be TRBD1 (6 bases). The CDR3 spans 15 residues. Trimming took 6 bases from V and 1 from J, leaving 13 bases between them. Germline V CDR1 and CDR2: MNHEY, SVGAGI. CDR3 DNA sequence: TGTGCCAGCAGGCATGGACAGTTGTCCTACAATGAGCAGTTCTTC. Its protein is CASRHGQLSYNEQFF.

The gene calls are TRBV6-2 or TRBV6-3 and TRBJ1-2; D is unclear. V was cut by 0 bases and J by 2 bases, with 7 bases left in between. Germline assignment: CDR1 MNHEY and CDR2 SVGEGT. CDR3 length equals 14 residues. The CDR3 here is CASSYSRENYGYTF. CDR3 nucleotide sequence: TGTGCCAGCAGTTACTCAAGGGAGAACTATGGCTACACCTTC.